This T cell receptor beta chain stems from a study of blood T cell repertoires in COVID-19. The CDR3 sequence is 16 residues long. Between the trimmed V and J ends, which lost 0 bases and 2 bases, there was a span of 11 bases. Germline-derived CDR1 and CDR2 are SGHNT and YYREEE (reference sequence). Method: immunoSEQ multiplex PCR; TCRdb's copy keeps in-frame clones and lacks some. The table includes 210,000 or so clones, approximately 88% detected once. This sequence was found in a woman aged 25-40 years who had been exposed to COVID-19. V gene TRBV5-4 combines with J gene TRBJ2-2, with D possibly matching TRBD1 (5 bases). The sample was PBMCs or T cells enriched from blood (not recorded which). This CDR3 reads CASSLVGQGNTGELFF. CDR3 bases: TGTGCCAGCAGCTTGGTTGGGCAGGGAAACACCGGGGAGCTGTTTTTT. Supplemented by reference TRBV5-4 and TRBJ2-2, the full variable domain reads ETGVTQSPTHLIKTRGQQVTLRCSSQSGHNTVSWYQQALGQGPQFIFQYYREEENGRGNFPPRFSGLQFPNYSSELNVNALELDDSALYLCASSLVGQGNTGELFFGEGSRLTVL.